Here is one T cell receptor (beta chain) with its context. Antigen specificity is unknown. These data belong to a study of identifying expanded T cells in peripheral blood. Whole-study findings and limits: Over approximately two and four weeks, about 15 and 19 clones changed, versus around 1.2 between replicates.

This CDR3 is 15 amino acids long. Germline trimming cut 0 bases from V and 6 bases from J; bases unmatched to any gene: 2. The germline CDR1 and CDR2 sequences are LGHNA and YNFKEQ. Healthy donors had no documented immune events, such as infections, while sampled. Libraries were prepared by immunoSEQ multiplex PCR; TCRdb keeps only in-frame clonotypes and omits some of them. The data show 91,000 or so clones, about nine tenths seen once. The V call is TRBV4-2, the J call TRBJ2-2, with TRBD2 matching 9 bases. This TCR was sampled from a person aged 18-70 years in good health. Sequencing was performed on blood. The CDR3 loop reads CASSQDAGGPGELFF. CDR3 coding DNA: TGTGCCAGCAGCCAAGATGCGGGGGGGCCCGGGGAGCTGTTTTTT.